What follows is one T cell receptor (beta chain) and its context. These data come from a study of blood T cell repertoires in COVID-19. Across the study: Researchers got acute and convalescent COVID-19 samples from the United States, Italy and Spain.

This study enrolled people aged about 18 to 100 from under 25 US geographic areas. Participants' own reports of clinical history determined their cohort assignment. The germline CDR1 and CDR2 sequences are SGHVS and FQNEAQ. CDR3 size: 15 residues. Trimming took off 8 bases at V and 4 bases at J, with 20 bases between the two ends. In the original processing: Amplification of reference gene primers provided the estimated nucleated cell counts. Some clones are missing from TCRdb's copy, which holds only in-frame ones; the method was immunoSEQ multiplex PCR. V and J calls plus clone size are reproduced from that table; the DNA served to infer D and trimming. The sample includes over 150,000 clones, roughly 87% of them seen just once.

This TCR came from a woman aged 25 to 45 who had recovered from COVID-19. The gene calls are TRBV7-8 and TRBJ1-2, with D possibly TRBD1 on 5 matching bases. Sample: PBMCs or T cells enriched from blood (not recorded which). The CDR3 loop reads CASVAGVGGSYGYTF. The CDR3 DNA reads as TGTGCCAGCGTCGCTGGGGTGGGGGGAAGCTATGGCTACACCTTC.